Sequencing of this T cell receptor (beta chain) was carried out in a study of blood T cell repertoires in COVID-19. Study summary: T cells, B-cell-depleted T cells, or PBMCs provided the cDNA or gDNA that served as material.

Under the authors' procedure: Using reference gene primer amplification, nucleated cell counts were estimated. Some clones are missing from TCRdb's copy, which holds only in-frame ones; the method was immunoSEQ multiplex PCR. V, J and clone size reflect that table, while D and trimming were determined from the DNA. This table holds 200,000 to 250,000 clones, approximately 85% found once. There are 13 residues in the CDR3. Trimming removed 8 bases from V and 6 bases from J; junction bases left unmatched: 7. The germline V gene has CDR1 MNHEY and CDR2 SVGAGI. The source of this sequence is a woman in her forties or fifties with active or convalescent COVID-19. The chain links TRBV6-5 to TRBJ1-5, with TRBD1 identical over 7 bases. The sample taken for sequencing was peripheral blood. The DNA of the CDR3 is TGTGCCAGCGGACAGGCGGTTAGTCAGCCCCAGCATTTT. Translation gives CASGQAVSQPQHF.